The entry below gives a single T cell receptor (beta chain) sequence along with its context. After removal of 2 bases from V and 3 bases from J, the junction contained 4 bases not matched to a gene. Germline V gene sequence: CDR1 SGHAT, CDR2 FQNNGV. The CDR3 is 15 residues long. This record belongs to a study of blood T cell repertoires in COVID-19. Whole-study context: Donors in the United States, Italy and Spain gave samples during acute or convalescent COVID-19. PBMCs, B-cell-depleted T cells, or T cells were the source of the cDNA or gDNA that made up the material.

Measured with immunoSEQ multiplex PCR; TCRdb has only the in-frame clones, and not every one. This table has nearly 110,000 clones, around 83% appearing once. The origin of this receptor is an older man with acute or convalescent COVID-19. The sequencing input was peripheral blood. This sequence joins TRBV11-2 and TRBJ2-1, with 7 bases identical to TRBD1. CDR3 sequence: CASSLRAGGYNEQFF. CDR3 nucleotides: TGTGCCAGCAGCTTACGGGCAGGGGGCTACAATGAGCAGTTCTTC.